One sample yielded the 8 T cell receptor beta chains listed below, sequenced in a study of metastatic and nonmetastatic thyroid tumors. Patients had received no treatment of any kind before thyroid surgery. TCRdb reanalyzed the PCR reads with MiXCR. The table has approximately 90,000 clones, 12% seen once. Sequenced: blood. The receptors were gathered from a female donor with papillary thyroid cancer or a benign thyroid nodule (not recorded which). Some clones in this sample may be carry-over from other donors' samples.

A few counts support this clone. This chain joins TRBV2 and TRBJ2-3; no definite D call. This CDR3 is built from 15 residues. Germline V gives CDR1 SNHLY, CDR2 FYNNEI. V dropped 2 bases and J dropped 7 bases, with 16 bases sitting between them. CDR3 in amino acids: CASSETIWWQNTQYF. The CDR3 DNA sequence: TGTGCCAGCAGTGAAACTATTTGGTGGCAAAATACGCAGTATTTT.

This clone occurred many times. The chain recombines TRBV7-2 with TRBJ2-1; 10 positions match TRBD2. Germline V gene data show CDR1 as SGHTA and CDR2 as FQGNSA. The junction had 4 bases not matched to a gene; V was cut back by 5 bases and J by 0 bases. The CDR3 runs 16 residues. The CDR3 bases are TGTGCCAGCAGCCTCGTAGCGGGGGGCTCCTACAATGAGCAGTTCTTC. It codes for CASSLVAGGSYNEQFF. The full variable domain, completed using reference TRBV7-2 and TRBJ2-1, is GAGVSQSPSNKVTEKGKDVELRCDPISGHTALYWYRQSLGQGLEFLIYFQGNSAPDKSGLPSDRFSAERTGGSVSTLTIQRTQQEDSAVYLCASSLVAGGSYNEQFFGPGTRLTVL.

This rearrangement joins TRBV5-1 to TRBJ2-2; possibly TRBD1 or TRBD2 for D (5 bases each). The CDR3 totals 15 residues. The V end lost 6 bases, the J end lost 6 bases, and 18 bases lay between the germline ends. CDR1 is SGHRS and CDR2 is YFSETQ in the germline V gene. The CDR3 DNA sequence: TGCGCCAGCACACAAGGGGCGCTGGGACCCGGGGAGCTGTTTTTT. This encodes CASTQGALGPGELFF.

A remark on this clone: This clone may be a read error of a much larger clone one base away. The chain couples TRBV20-1 to TRBJ2-5; D might be TRBD1 (7 bases). The CDR3 covers 15 residues. Germline CDR1 reads DFQATT; CDR2 reads SNEGSKA (reference sequence). CDR3 nucleotide sequence: TGCAGTGCTCAAGAAGGGAGGACAGGTCAAGAGACCAAGTACTTC. Translation: CSAQEGRTGQETKYF.

Ten or more counts support this clone. The junction and the germline gene differ at one end; a read error may be behind it. This sample includes further DNA sequences coding for the same CDR3. The V gene is TRBV7-3, the J gene TRBJ1-4, with no clear D. CDR3 size: 18 residues. Per the germline V gene, CDR1 is SGHTA and CDR2 is FQGTGA. The CDR3 sequence is CASTLCISPGGTNEKLFF. CDR3 nucleotide sequence: TGTGCCAGCACCTTATGTATTTCTCCGGGAGGTACGAATGAAAAACTGTTTTTT.

This clone was counted ten times or more. The rearrangement uses TRBV28 and TRBJ2-7, with TRBD2 matching 9 bases. V gave up 6 bases and J gave up 4 bases; unmatched junction bases: 7. The CDR3 runs 14 residues. Germline V CDR1 and CDR2: MDHEN, SYDVKM. The CDR3 sequence is CASRLAGRIYEQYF. The CDR3 DNA reads TGTGCCAGCAGGCTAGCGGGAAGAATATACGAGCAGTACTTC.

This clone came up many times. The J gene is TRBJ1-3, the V gene TRBV14; D is possibly TRBD1 (5 bases). The CDR3 spans 14 residues. CDR1 and CDR2 from the germline V gene are SGHDN and FVKESK. With 4 bases removed from V and 4 bases from J, the gap between germline ends came to 11 bases. The chain's CDR3 is CASSPLGPGNTIYF. CDR3 coding DNA: TGTGCCAGCAGCCCGCTGGGACCGGGAAACACCATATATTTT.

This clone was detected many times. The chain carries TRBV12-3 or TRBV12-4 and TRBJ1-2; D remains ambiguous. Deletions cut 6 bases from V and 4 bases from J, with 18 bases between. This CDR3 is 15 amino acids long. The CDR3 spells CASSRAGKAGYGYTF. The CDR3 DNA sequence: TGTGCCAGCAGCCGAGCGGGGAAGGCTGGCTATGGCTACACCTTC.